This T cell receptor (beta chain) originates from a study of cytomegalovirus exposure and HLA in healthy donors. PCR amplification relied on 60 Vbeta primers (plus 13 Jbeta primers). The repertoire was sequenced with immunoSEQ multiplex PCR; TCRdb's copy has only in-frame clones and lacks some. The table shows more than 95,000 clones, with 81% occurring only once. On this clone: Antigen unknown. Other DNA sequences of this sample code for an identical CDR3.

Germline V CDR1 and CDR2: MNHEY, SVGAGI. This CDR3 has 13 residues. The V end was cut by 0 bases, the J end by 4 bases, with 6 bases between. Study results and caveats: Another analysis was done later, and it associated 16,951 TCR beta sequences with HLA alleles at 0.05 false discovery rate.

Sequenced material: PBMCs. This receptor was obtained from a young man in good health and CMV-seropositive. J is TRBJ1-1 and V is TRBV6-5, with D perhaps TRBD1 (5 bases). The CDR3 coding sequence is TGTGCCAGCAGTTACTCAAGGGGCACTGAAGCTTTCTTT. Protein: CASSYSRGTEAFF.